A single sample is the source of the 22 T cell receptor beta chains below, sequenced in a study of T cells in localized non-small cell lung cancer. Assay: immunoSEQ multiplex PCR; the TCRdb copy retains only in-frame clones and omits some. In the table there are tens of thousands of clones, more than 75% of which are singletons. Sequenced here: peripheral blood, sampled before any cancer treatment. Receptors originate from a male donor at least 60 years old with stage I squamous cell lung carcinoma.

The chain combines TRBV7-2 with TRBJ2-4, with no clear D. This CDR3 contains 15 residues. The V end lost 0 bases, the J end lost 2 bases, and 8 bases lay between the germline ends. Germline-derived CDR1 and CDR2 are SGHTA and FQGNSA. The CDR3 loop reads CASSLARQSKNIQYF. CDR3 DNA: TGTGCCAGCAGCTTAGCGAGGCAATCCAAAAACATTCAGTACTTC.

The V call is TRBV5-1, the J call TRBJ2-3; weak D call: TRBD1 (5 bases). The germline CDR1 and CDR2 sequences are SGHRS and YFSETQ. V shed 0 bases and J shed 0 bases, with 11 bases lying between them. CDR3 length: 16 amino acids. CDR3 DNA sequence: TGCGCCAGCAGCTTGGCCACTGGGGCTAGCACAGATACGCAGTATTTT. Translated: CASSLATGASTDTQYF.

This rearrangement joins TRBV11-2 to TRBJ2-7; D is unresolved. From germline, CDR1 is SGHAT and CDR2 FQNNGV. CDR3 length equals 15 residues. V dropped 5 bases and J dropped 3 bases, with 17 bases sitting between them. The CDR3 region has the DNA TGTGCCAGCAGCGTCGGTGGGCTAGTCGTCTACGAGCAGTACTTC. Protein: CASSVGGLVVYEQYF. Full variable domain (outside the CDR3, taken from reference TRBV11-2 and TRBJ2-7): EAGVAQSPRYKIIEKRQSVAFWCNPISGHATLYWYQQILGQGPKLLIQFQNNGVVDDSQLPKDRFSAERLKGVDSTLKIQPAKLEDSAVYLCASSVGGLVVYEQYFGPGTRLTVT.

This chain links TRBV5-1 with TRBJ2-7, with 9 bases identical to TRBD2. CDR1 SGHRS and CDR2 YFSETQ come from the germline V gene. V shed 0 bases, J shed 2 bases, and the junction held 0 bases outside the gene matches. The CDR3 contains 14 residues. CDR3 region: CASSLASGTYEQYF. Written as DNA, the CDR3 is TGCGCCAGCAGCTTGGCTAGCGGGACCTACGAGCAGTACTTC.

CDR3 sequence reads: CAISEWGSYNEQFF. The CDR3 DNA sequence: TGTGCCATCAGTGAGTGGGGGTCCTACAATGAGCAGTTCTTC. This rearrangement joins TRBV10-3 to TRBJ2-1, with D perhaps TRBD1 or TRBD2 (5 bases each). The ends were cut back, 1 base at V and 1 base at J, with 5 bases in the middle. Germline V CDR1 and CDR2: ENHRY, SYGVKD. This CDR3 is built from 14 residues.

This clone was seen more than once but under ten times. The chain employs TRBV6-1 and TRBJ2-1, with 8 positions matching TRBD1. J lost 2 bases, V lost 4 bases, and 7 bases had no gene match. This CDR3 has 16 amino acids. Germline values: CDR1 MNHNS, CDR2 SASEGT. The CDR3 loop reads CASSGTGIKPYNEQFF. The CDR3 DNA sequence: TGTGCCAGCAGTGGGACAGGGATTAAGCCCTACAATGAGCAGTTCTTC.

The CDR3 spells CAWAPGTSRHPYNEQFF. In nucleotides, the CDR3 is TGTGCCTGGGCCCCCGGGACTAGCCGTCACCCCTACAATGAGCAGTTCTTC. The chain joins TRBV30 to TRBJ2-1; TRBD2 matches at 9 bases. The CDR3 contains 17 residues. Germline-derived CDR1 and CDR2 are GTSNPN and SVGIG (reference sequence). V was clipped by 5 bases and J by 2 bases; unmatched bases: 13.

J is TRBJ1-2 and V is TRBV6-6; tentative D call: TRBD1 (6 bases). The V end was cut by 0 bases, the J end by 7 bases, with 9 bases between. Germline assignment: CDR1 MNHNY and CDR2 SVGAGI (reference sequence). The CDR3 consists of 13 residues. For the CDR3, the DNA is TGTGCCAGCAGTTACTCAACAGGGCTTGGCTACACCTTC. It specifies CASSYSTGLGYTF.

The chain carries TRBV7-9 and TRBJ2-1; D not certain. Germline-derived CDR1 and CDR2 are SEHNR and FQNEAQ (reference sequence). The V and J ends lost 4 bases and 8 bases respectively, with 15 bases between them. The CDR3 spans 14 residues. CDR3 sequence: CASSYPGGVHEQFF. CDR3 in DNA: TGTGCCAGCAGCTACCCAGGTGGAGTCCATGAGCAGTTCTTC.

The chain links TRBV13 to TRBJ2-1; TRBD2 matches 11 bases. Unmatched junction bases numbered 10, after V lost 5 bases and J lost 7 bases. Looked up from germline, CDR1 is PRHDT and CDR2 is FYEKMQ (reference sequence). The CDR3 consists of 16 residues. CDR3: CASSRFSGRAGNEQFF. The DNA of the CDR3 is TGTGCCAGCAGCCGATTTAGCGGGAGGGCGGGTAATGAGCAGTTCTTC.

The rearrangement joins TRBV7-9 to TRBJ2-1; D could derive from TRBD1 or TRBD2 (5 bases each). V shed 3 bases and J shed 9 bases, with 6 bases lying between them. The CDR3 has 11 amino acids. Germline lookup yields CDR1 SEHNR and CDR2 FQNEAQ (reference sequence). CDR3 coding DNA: TGTGCCAGCAGCTTTGGGGGTGAGCAGTTCTTC. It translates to CASSFGGEQFF.

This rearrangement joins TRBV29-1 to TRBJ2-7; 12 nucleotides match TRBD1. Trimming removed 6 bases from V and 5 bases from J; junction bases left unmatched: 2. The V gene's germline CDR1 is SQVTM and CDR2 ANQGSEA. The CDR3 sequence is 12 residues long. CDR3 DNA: TGCAGCGTGGGACAGGGGGCTAACGAGCAGTACTTC. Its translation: CSVGQGANEQYF.

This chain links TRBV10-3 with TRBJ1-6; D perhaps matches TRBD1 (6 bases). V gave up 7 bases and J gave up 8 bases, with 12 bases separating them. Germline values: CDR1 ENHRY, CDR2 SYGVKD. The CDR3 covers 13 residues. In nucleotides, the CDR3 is TGTGCCATCAAGGCAGGGGTGGATTCACCCCTCCACTTT. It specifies CAIKAGVDSPLHF.

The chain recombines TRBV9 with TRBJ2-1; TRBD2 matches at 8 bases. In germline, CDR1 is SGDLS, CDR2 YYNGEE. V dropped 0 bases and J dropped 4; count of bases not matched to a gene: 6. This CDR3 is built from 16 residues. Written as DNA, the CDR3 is TGTGCCAGCAGCGTAGAGGGACTAGTTAAGTACAATGAGCAGTTCTTC. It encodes CASSVEGLVKYNEQFF. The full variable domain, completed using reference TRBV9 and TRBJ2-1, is DSGVTQTPKHLITATGQRVTLRCSPRSGDLSVYWYQQSLDQGLQFLIQYYNGEERAKGNILERFSAQQFPDLHSELNLSSLELGDSALYFCASSVEGLVKYNEQFFGPGTRLTVL.

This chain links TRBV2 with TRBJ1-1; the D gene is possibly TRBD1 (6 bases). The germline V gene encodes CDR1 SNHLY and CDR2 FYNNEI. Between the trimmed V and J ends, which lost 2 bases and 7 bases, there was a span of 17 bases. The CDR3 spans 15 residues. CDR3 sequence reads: CASSETPSRTVEAFF. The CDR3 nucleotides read TGTGCCAGCAGTGAAACCCCTTCCAGGACAGTTGAAGCTTTCTTT.

Here the CDR3 reads CASSNGGDTEAFF. CDR3 DNA: TGTGCCAGCTCGAATGGGGGCGACACTGAAGCTTTCTTT. The chain employs TRBV18 and TRBJ1-1; D possibly corresponds to TRBD1 (6 bases). CDR1 is KGHSH, CDR2 LQKENI, per germline. The CDR3 is 13 amino acids. V was trimmed by 6 bases and J by 3 bases, leaving 11 bases between them.

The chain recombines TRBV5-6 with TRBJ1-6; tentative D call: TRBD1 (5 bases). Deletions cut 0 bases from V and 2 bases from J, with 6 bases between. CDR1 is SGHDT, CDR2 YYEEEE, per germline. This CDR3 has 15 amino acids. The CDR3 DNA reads TGTGCCAGCAGCTTGGAACAGGCCTATAATTCACCCCTCCACTTT. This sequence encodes CASSLEQAYNSPLHF.

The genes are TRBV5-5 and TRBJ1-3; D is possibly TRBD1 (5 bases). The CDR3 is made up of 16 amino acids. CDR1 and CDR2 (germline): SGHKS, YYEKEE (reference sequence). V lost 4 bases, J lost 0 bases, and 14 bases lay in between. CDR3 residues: CASSRGGPVSGNTIYF. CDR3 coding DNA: TGTGCCAGCAGCCGGGGCGGGCCCGTCTCTGGAAACACCATATATTTT.

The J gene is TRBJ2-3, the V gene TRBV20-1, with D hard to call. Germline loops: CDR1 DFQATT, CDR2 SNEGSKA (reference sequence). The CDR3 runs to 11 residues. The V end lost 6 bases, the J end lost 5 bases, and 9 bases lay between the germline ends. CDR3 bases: TGCAGTGCCTCTGAGCGAGATACGCAGTATTTT. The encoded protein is CSASERDTQYF.

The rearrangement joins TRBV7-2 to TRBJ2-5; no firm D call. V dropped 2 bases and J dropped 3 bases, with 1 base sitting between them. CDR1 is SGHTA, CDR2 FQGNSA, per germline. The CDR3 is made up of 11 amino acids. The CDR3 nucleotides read TGTGCCAGCAGCTTAAAAGAGACCCAGTACTTC. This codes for CASSLKETQYF.

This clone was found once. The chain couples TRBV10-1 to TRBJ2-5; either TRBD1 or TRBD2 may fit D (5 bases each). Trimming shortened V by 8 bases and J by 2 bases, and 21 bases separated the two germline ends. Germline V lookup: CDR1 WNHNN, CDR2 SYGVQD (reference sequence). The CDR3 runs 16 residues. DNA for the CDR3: TGCGCCAGCGGGGGTCCCAACCGGGGCCTACAAGAGACCCAGTACTTC. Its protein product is CASGGPNRGLQETQYF.

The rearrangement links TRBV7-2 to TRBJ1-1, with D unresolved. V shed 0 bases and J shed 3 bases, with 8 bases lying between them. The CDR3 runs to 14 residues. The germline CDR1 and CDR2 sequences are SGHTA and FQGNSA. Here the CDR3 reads CASSLAGPDTEAFF. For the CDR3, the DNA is TGTGCCAGCAGCTTAGCCGGGCCGGACACTGAAGCTTTCTTT.